The T cell receptor (beta chain) described here comes from a study of CD8 T cells in ankylosing spondylitis. Overall study findings and caveats: What appeared characteristic of ankylosing spondylitis blood was a TCR beta motif of under 10 highly homologous variants. Researchers reportedly found disease-linked clones significantly enriched in matched ankylosing spondylitis synovial fluid.

Quantitative molecular-barcoded 5'-RACE generated the TCR beta libraries. MiXCR, applied by TCRdb to the 5' RACE reads, yields one record per CDR3 protein. The sample carries some 800,000 distinct CDR3 sequences, 12% recorded once. The germline CDR1 and CDR2 sequences are KGHSH and LQKENI. V gave up 3 bases and J gave up 2 bases, with 19 bases separating them. This CDR3 has 17 residues. With respect to this clonotype: The antigen remains unidentified.

The sample comprised blood, either unsorted or a sorted T cell fraction (not recorded which). The TCR originated in a male donor with ankylosing spondylitis. This chain uses TRBV18 with TRBJ1-1; D is uncertain. CDR3 nucleotide sequence: TGTGCCAGCTCACCCGGACTCCGTACAACCTTTAACACTGAAGCTTTCTTT. It encodes CASSPGLRTTFNTEAFF.